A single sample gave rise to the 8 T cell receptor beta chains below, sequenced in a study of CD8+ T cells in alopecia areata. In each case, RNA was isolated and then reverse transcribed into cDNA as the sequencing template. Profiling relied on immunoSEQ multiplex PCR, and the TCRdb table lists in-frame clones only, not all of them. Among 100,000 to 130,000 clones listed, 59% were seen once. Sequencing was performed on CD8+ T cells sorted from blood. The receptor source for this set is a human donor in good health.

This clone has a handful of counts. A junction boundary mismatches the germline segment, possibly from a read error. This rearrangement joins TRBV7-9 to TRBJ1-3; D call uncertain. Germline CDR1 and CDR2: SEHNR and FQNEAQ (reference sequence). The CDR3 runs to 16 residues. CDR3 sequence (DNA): TGCGCCAGCAGCCAAGTCACGGACTTCTCTGGAAACACCATATATTTT. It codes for CASSQVTDFSGNTIYF.

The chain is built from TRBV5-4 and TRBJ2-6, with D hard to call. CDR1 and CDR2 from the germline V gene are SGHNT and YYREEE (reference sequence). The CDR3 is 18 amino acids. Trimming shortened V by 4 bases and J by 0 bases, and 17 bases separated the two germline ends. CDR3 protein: CASSVRHWGTSGANVLTF. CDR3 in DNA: TGTGCCAGCAGCGTACGACACTGGGGAACCTCTGGGGCCAACGTCCTGACTTTC.

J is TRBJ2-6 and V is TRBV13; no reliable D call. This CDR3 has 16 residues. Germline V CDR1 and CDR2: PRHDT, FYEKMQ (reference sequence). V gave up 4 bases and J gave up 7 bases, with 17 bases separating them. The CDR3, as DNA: TGTGCCAGCAGCTCGTCGACCGGGTATAGTGCCAACGTCCTGACTTTC. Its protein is CASSSSTGYSANVLTF.

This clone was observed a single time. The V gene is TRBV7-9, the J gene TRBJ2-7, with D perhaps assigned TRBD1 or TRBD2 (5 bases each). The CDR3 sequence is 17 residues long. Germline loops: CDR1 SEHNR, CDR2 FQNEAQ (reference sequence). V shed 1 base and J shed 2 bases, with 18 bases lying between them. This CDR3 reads CASSLGPADGDPYEQYF. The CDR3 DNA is TGTGCCAGCAGCTTAGGGCCCGCCGACGGGGACCCCTACGAGCAGTACTTC.

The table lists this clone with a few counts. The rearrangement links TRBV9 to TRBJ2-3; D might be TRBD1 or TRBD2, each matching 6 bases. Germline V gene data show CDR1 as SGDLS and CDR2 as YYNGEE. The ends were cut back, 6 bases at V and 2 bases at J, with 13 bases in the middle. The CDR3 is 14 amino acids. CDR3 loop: CASNPGAVTDTQYF. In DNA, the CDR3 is TGTGCCAGCAACCCGGGGGCAGTCACAGATACGCAGTATTTT.

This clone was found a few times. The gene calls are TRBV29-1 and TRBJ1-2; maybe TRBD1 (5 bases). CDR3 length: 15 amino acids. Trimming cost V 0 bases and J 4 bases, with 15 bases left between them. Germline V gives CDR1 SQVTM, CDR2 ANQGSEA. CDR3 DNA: TGCAGCGTTGAAGATCAAGAGACAGTGGGCTATGGCTACACCTTC. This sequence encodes CSVEDQETVGYGYTF.

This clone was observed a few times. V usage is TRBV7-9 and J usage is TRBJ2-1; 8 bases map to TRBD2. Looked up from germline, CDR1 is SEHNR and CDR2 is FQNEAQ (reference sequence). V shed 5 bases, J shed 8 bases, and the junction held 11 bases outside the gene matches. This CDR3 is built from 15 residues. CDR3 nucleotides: TGTGCCAGCAGCCTTGGCGGGGGGTCGGTGCATGAGCAGTTCTTC. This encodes CASSLGGGSVHEQFF.

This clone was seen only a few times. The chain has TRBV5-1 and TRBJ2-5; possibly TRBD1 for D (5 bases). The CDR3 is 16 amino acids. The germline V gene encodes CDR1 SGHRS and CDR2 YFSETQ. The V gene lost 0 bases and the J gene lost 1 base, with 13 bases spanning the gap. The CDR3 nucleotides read TGCGCCAGCAGCTTGGTTGGTCGACAGATCCAAGAGACCCAGTACTTC. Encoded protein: CASSLVGRQIQETQYF.